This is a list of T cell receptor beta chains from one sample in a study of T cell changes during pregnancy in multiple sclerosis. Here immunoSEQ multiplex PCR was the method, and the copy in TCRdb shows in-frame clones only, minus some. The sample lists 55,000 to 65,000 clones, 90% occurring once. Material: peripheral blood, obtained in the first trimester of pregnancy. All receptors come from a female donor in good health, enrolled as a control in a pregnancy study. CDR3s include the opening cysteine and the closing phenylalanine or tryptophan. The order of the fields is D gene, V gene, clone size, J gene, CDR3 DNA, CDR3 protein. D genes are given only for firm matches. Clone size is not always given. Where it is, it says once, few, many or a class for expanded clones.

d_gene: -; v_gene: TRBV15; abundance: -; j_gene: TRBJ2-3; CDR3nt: TGTGCCACCAGCAGAGAATCGGACAGAGTTAAGAGCACAGATACGCAGTATTTT; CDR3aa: CATSRESDRVKSTDTQYF
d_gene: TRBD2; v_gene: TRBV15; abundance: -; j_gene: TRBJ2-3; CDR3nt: TGTGCCACCAGCAGATATTCAGCGGGGGGGGGCACAGATACGCAGTATTTT; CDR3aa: CATSRYSAGGGTDTQYF
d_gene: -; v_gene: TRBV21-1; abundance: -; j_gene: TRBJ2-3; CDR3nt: TGTGCCAGCAGCAAAGTCGGACAGGGCGAAGATACGCAGTATTTT; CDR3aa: CASSKVGQGEDTQYF
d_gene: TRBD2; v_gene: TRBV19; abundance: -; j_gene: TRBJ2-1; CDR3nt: TGTGCCAGTAGTAGGGTGGGGTCAGCGGGGGGGGAGTACTACAATGAGCAGTTCTTC; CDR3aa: CASSRVGSAGGEYYNEQFF
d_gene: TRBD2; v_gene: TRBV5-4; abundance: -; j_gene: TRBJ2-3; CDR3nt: TGTGCCAGCAGCTCCGGGACTAGCGGGGGGGCAAATACAGATACGCAGTATTTT; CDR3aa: CASSSGTSGGANTDTQYF
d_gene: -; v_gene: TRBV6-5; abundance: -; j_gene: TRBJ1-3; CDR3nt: TGTGCCAGCACCGAGGGCGGGCACTCTGGAAACACCATATATTTT; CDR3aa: CASTEGGHSGNTIYF
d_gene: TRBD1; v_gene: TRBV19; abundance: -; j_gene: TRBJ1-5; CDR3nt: TGTGCCAGTAGTATAGTCGATTGGGGACAGGGGGATCAGCCCCAGCATTTT; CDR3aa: CASSIVDWGQGDQPQHF
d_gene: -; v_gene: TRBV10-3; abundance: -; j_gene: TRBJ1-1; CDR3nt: TGTGCCATCAGTGACCCCAGGGGCTTAAACACTGAAGCTTTCTTT; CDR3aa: CAISDPRGLNTEAFF
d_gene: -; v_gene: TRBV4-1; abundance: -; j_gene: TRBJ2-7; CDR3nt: TGCGCCAGCAGCCAAGGGCGCACAGGGATTCCTTCCTACGAGCAGTACTTC; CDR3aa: CASSQGRTGIPSYEQYF
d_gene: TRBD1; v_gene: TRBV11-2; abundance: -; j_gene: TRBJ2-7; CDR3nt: TGTGCCAGCAGCTCGGGACAGACCTACGAGCAGTACTTC; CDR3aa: CASSSGQTYEQYF
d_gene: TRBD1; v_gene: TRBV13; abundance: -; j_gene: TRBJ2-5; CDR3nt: TGTGCCAGCAGCTTAGATCAGGGGGCGCATGGGACCGAGACCCAGTACTTC; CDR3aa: CASSLDQGAHGTETQYF
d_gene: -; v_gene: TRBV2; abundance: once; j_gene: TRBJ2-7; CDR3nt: TGTGCCAGCAGTGCCGATCGGTATAAATCGGGGGATTACGAGCAGTACTTC; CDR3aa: CASSADRYKSGDYEQYF
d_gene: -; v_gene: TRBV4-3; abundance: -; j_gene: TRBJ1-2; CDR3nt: TGCGCCAGCAGCCAAGACATCCTAAACTATGGCTACACCTTC; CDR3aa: CASSQDILNYGYTF
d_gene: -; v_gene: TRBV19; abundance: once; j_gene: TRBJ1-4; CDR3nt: TGTGCCAGTATCGGGGCTGGGACATTGCATGAAAAACTGTTTTTT; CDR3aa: CASIGAGTLHEKLFF
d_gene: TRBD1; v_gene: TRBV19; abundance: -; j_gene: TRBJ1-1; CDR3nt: TGTGCCAGTAGTAACACAGGGGACACTGAAGCTTTCTTT; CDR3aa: CASSNTGDTEAFF
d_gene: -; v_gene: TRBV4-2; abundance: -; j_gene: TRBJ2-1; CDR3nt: TGTGCCAGCAGCCAAGAACTGAGGAGCTCCTACAATGAGCAGTTCTTC; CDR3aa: CASSQELRSSYNEQFF
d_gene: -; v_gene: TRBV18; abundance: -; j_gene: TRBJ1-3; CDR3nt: TGTGCCAGCTCACCCCCGGTGGGCAGGGGCTCTGGAAACACCATATATTTT; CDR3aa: CASSPPVGRGSGNTIYF
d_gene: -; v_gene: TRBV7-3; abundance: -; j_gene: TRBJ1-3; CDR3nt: TGTGCCAGCAGCCCTACCGCAGGGACTGGAAACACCATATATTTT; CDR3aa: CASSPTAGTGNTIYF
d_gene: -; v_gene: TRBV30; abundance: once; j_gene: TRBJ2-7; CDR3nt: TGTGCCTGGAACATAAAGACAGTCCTACACGAGCAGTACTTC; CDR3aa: CAWNIKTVLHEQYF
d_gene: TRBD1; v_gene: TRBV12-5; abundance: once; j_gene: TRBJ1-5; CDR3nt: TGTGCTAGTGGTGTGAACAGGGGGCTTCAGCCCCAGCATTTT; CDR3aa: CASGVNRGLQPQHF